One sample yielded the 13 T cell receptor beta chains listed below, sequenced in a study of radiation and T cells in renal cell carcinoma. Documented time point: blood 4 weeks post-SBRT, at nephrectomy. Treatment denoted: 15 Gy SBRT to primary tumor, nephrectomy 4 weeks later. TCRdb's table, derived via immunoSEQ multiplex PCR, lists solely in-frame clones and lacks some. Here the sample spans over 85,000 clones, around 85% being singletons. This specimen consisted of blood, obtained from a patient whose treatment included radiotherapy and nephrectomy. The source of these receptors is a man between 50 and 59 years old with renal cell carcinoma.

The chain carries TRBV30 and TRBJ2-1, with 8 bases matching TRBD1. Germline loops: CDR1 GTSNPN, CDR2 SVGIG (reference sequence). This CDR3 contains 12 residues. With 3 bases clipped from V and 12 bases from J, the junction kept 7 bases outside the gene matches. DNA of the CDR3: TGTGCCTGGAGGGGACAGGTAGGGGGGCAGTTCTTC. Translated, it gives CAWRGQVGGQFF.

The rearrangement joins TRBV2 to TRBJ2-5; 7 nucleotides agree with TRBD1. TRBJ2-7 explains the end of the DNA better; the J call may be wrong. Per the germline V gene, CDR1 is SNHLY and CDR2 is FYNNEI. The CDR3 loop spans 13 amino acids. Here the CDR3 reads CASSEWTGYEQYF. Here the CDR3 DNA reads TGTGCCAGCAGTGAATGGACAGGCTACGAGCAGTACTTC.

Written as DNA, the CDR3 is TGTGCCAGCAGCACTGGACAGGGAAACAGCAATCAGCCCCAGCATTTT. Its protein is CASSTGQGNSNQPQHF. This chain links TRBV5-5 with TRBJ1-5; 8 bases map to TRBD1. The CDR3 covers 16 residues. The germline gives CDR1 SGHKS, CDR2 YYEKEE (reference sequence). The ends lost 4 bases at V and 1 base at J; junction bases unmatched: 7.

The chain employs TRBV6-6 and TRBJ1-1; the D gene is possibly TRBD1 (5 bases). CDR3 length: 14 amino acids. V was shortened by 2 bases and J by 5 bases, with 12 bases between the two germline ends. CDR1 MNHNY and CDR2 SVGAGI come from the germline V gene (reference sequence). CDR3 amino acids: CASSYAAGRTEAFF. The DNA of the CDR3 is TGTGCCAGCAGTTACGCCGCAGGGAGGACTGAAGCTTTCTTT.

This rearrangement joins TRBV20-1 to TRBJ2-5; D is possibly TRBD1 or TRBD2 (5 bases each). Germline V gene sequence: CDR1 DFQATT, CDR2 SNEGSKA (reference sequence). CDR3 length equals 10 residues. Trimming removed 7 bases at V and 7 bases at J, with 10 bases between. The CDR3 spells CSVRGRTQYF. In nucleotides, the CDR3 is TGCAGTGTAAGGGGACGGACCCAGTACTTC.

V gene TRBV18 combines with J gene TRBJ2-7, with D maybe TRBD1 (6 bases). The CDR3 covers 15 residues. V lost 3 bases and J lost 0, with 12 bases in between. Per the germline V gene, CDR1 is KGHSH and CDR2 is LQKENI. CDR3 residues: CASSPRQGLSYEQYF. DNA for the CDR3: TGTGCCAGCTCACCCCGCCAGGGGCTCTCCTACGAGCAGTACTTC. Filled out from reference TRBV18 and TRBJ2-7, the complete variable domain reads NAGVMQNPRHLVRRRGQEARLRCSPMKGHSHVYWYRQLPEEGLKFMVYLQKENIIDESGMPKERFSAEFPKEGPSILRIQQVVRGDSAAYFCASSPRQGLSYEQYFGPGTRLTVT.

J is TRBJ2-1 and V is TRBV6-5, with 7 bases lining up with TRBD2. V was clipped by 5 bases and J by 10 bases; unmatched bases: 8. The CDR3 is 13 residues long. Germline V CDR1 and CDR2: MNHEY, SVGAGI. CDR3 loop: CASSRRLAGEQFF. CDR3 sequence (DNA): TGTGCCAGCAGTCGAAGACTAGCCGGGGAGCAGTTCTTC.

This clone was counted only a few times. V usage is TRBV6-5 and J usage is TRBJ1-3; D possibly corresponds to TRBD1 (6 bases). Germline CDR1 and CDR2: MNHEY and SVGAGI. CDR3 length: 14 amino acids. V lost 6 bases and J 3 bases, leaving 12 bases between the germline ends. This CDR3 is CASSLSGVGNTIYF. The CDR3 nucleotides read TGTGCCAGCAGCCTGTCAGGGGTTGGAAACACCATATATTTT.

The gene calls are TRBV9 and TRBJ1-6; a weak D match, TRBD1 (6 bases). Trimming took 2 bases from V and 2 from J, leaving 14 bases between them. The CDR3 has 17 residues. Germline lookup yields CDR1 SGDLS and CDR2 YYNGEE. The CDR3 bases are TGTGCCAGCAGCGTCACAGGGACACCCACCTATAATTCACCCCTCCACTTT. This codes for CASSVTGTPTYNSPLHF.

This rearrangement joins TRBV5-1 to TRBJ1-1; D not certain. This CDR3 is 17 amino acids long. Germline V CDR1 and CDR2: SGHRS, YFSETQ. V shed 0 bases and J shed 8 bases, with 23 bases lying between them. CDR3 amino acids: CASSLVNSGDFMPEAFF. DNA of the CDR3: TGCGCCAGCAGCTTGGTCAACTCCGGTGATTTCATGCCCGAAGCTTTCTTT. Looking up the rest from reference TRBV5-1 and TRBJ1-1 gives the full variable domain: KAGVTQTPRYLIKTRGQQVTLSCSPISGHRSVSWYQQTPGQGLQFLFEYFSETQRNKGNFPGRFSGRQFSNSRSEMNVSTLELGDSALYLCASSLVNSGDFMPEAFFGQGTRLTVV.

CDR3 protein: CASSRSGTVGEKLFF. Here the CDR3 DNA reads TGCGCCAGCAGCAGGTCCGGGACAGTCGGTGAAAAACTGTTTTTT. The chain joins TRBV5-1 to TRBJ1-4, with TRBD1 matching 7 bases. Germline loops: CDR1 SGHRS, CDR2 YFSETQ. J gave up 7 bases and V 4 bases, and 10 bases lay outside the gene matches. The CDR3 has 15 residues. Full variable domain (outside the CDR3, taken from reference TRBV5-1 and TRBJ1-4): KAGVTQTPRYLIKTRGQQVTLSCSPISGHRSVSWYQQTPGQGLQFLFEYFSETQRNKGNFPGRFSGRQFSNSRSEMNVSTLELGDSALYLCASSRSGTVGEKLFFGSGTQLSVL.

The table lists this clone with a few counts. The chain joins TRBV7-9 to TRBJ1-2; D is uncertain. The CDR3 is made up of 17 amino acids. CDR1 is SEHNR, CDR2 FQNEAQ, per germline (reference sequence). The germline V and J ends were trimmed by 4 bases and 2 bases, with 20 bases remaining between them. In DNA form, the CDR3 reads TGTGCCAGCAGCTCACGGGATCGCGCGGGCCTAAACTATGGCTACACCTTC. It specifies CASSSRDRAGLNYGYTF. Using reference TRBV7-9 and TRBJ1-2 for the parts outside the CDR3, the full variable domain is DTGVSQNPRHKITKRGQNVTFRCDPISEHNRLYWYRQTLGQGPEFLTYFQNEAQLEKSRLLSDRFSAERPKGSFSTLEIQRTEQGDSAMYLCASSSRDRAGLNYGYTFGSGTRLTVV.

The chain couples TRBV7-2 to TRBJ2-1; 12 nucleotides match TRBD2. From germline, CDR1 is SGHTA and CDR2 FQGNSA. CDR3 length equals 15 residues. Trimming removed 1 base from V and 12 bases from J; junction bases left unmatched: 7. The CDR3: CASSLGLAGVYVQFF. DNA of the CDR3: TGTGCCAGCAGCTTAGGACTAGCGGGAGTTTACGTGCAGTTCTTC. The full variable domain, rest sourced from reference TRBV7-2 and TRBJ2-1, is GAGVSQSPSNKVTEKGKDVELRCDPISGHTALYWYRQSLGQGLEFLIYFQGNSAPDKSGLPSDRFSAERTGGSVSTLTIQRTQQEDSAVYLCASSLGLAGVYVQFFGPGTRLTVL.